A single TCR beta chain is shown here with its context. The antigen this receptor binds is unknown. There are no base qualities to consult, and no much larger clone falls within one base. These data belong to a study of blood T cell repertoires in COVID-19 (dated by TCRdb to between 2020 and 2021). In terms of the full investigation: Collaborator samples came from the United States, Italy and Spain and covered acute and convalescent phases of COVID-19. Samples were obtained from the ongoing ImmuneRACE study (first 160 participants) and from 1,254 subjects provided by 6 global collaborators. The dataset comprised deeply sampled blood TCRbeta repertoires from subjects exposed to, actively infected with, or recovered from COVID-19. The prospective study material was composed of cDNA or gDNA derived from T cells, B-cell-depleted T cells, or PBMCs. Sample metadata almost always included a de-identified subject ID, COVID-19 status, age in years and sex. Where HLA class I and class II types were available, the types were taken from metadata supplied by the sample provider, not from assay-based typing. The repertoires were made available in a free public database intended to serve as a resource for research on the immune response to SARS-CoV-2.

Each collaborating institution followed its own protocols to collect whole blood in K2EDTA tubes. For TCRbeta analysis, collaborators shipped samples in one of three forms: frozen whole blood, isolated PBMCs, or DNA extracted from either of those sample types. Here is what the overall study found, with its caveats: The amount of clinical and demographic metadata varied by source and participant and was provided uncurated.

The immunoSEQ Assay, a bias-controlled multiplex PCR, was used to amplify TCRbeta CDR3 regions from genomic DNA. Turning to the authors' computational methods: Within the assay, amplification of reference gene primers was used to estimate how many nucleated cells each sample contained. To quantify the absolute abundance of each unique TCRbeta CDR3 rearrangement, sequence reads were collapsed and filtered. Productive Simpson clonality was computed per sample as the square root of Simpson's diversity index over productive rearrangements. TCRdb carries this immuneACCESS record with in-frame sequences only. Its versions omit some clonotypes, under half of them owing to an unresolved V gene in the studies checked, with the rest unexplained. V, J and clone size reflect that table, while D and trimming were determined from the DNA. The sample table holds over 50,000 clones, of which more than 80% were seen once. Around an eighth of the sample goes to the ten largest clones.

Sequencing was done on a sample of peripheral blood. The sequence derives from a human donor with active COVID-19. The donor label of this sample is uncertain.

CDR3 reads: CASSPPGLAGNEQFF. At the DNA level, the sequence is TGTGCCAGCAGCCCCCCTGGACTAGCGGGCAATGAGCAGTTCTTC. The chain uses TRBV7-9 and TRBJ2-1; 11 bases in the junction line up with TRBD2. Its CDR3 holds 15 amino acids, cysteine through phenylalanine. Only the CDR3 DNA is retained, 45 bases long and in frame from the first base. Taken from the germline V gene (reference sequence), the CDR1 and CDR2 loops are SEHNR and FQNEAQ. After removal of 5 bases from V and 6 bases from J, the junction retains 6 bases not matched to a gene.